These T cell receptor beta chains were read from a single sample in a study of blood T cell repertoires in COVID-19. Generated by immunoSEQ multiplex PCR, the TCRdb table keeps only in-frame clones and is missing some. The table includes roughly 200,000 clones, around 85% detected once. Sequencing was done on a sample of peripheral blood. The receptor source for this set is a man over 45 who had recovered from COVID-19. CDR3s include the opening cysteine and the closing phenylalanine or tryptophan. D genes are given only for firm matches. A clone size is listed for some rows: how often the clone was seen (once, few, many), or a class if it is expanded.

clone size	V gene	J gene	D gene	CDR3 protein	CDR3 DNA
.	TRBV29-1	TRBJ2-1	.	CSVDPDNEQFF	TGCAGCGTTGACCCGGACAATGAGCAGTTCTTC
.	TRBV28	TRBJ2-1	TRBD2	CATSIAGEAYNEQFF	TGTGCCACGTCGATAGCGGGAGAAGCCTACAATGAGCAGTTCTTC
.	TRBV5-5	TRBJ2-7	TRBD1	CASSPTGDSYEQYF	TGTGCCAGCAGCCCGACAGGGGACTCCTACGAGCAGTACTTC
.	TRBV2	TRBJ1-3	TRBD1	CASKYDRGSGNTIYF	TGTGCCAGCAAATACGACAGGGGGTCTGGAAACACCATATATTTT
.	TRBV11-3	TRBJ2-2	.	CASSLYGNAGELFF	TGTGCCAGCAGCTTATACGGGAACGCCGGGGAGCTGTTTTTT
.	TRBV30	TRBJ2-7	TRBD2	CAWRGTSGPPHEQYF	TGTGCCTGGCGCGGGACTAGCGGACCCCCCCACGAGCAGTACTTC
.	TRBV12-3/TRBV12-4	TRBJ1-1	.	CASSLFQGTEAFF	TGTGCCAGCAGTTTGTTCCAGGGCACTGAAGCTTTCTTT
once	TRBV7-2	TRBJ2-7	TRBD1	CASSSQGAHNYEQYF	TGTGCCAGCAGCTCCCAGGGGGCGCATAATTACGAGCAGTACTTC
.	TRBV4-3	TRBJ2-5	.	CASSQGLGEIQETQYF	TGCGCCAGCAGCCAAGGACTAGGTGAGATCCAAGAGACCCAGTACTTC
.	TRBV3-1/TRBV3-2	TRBJ2-2	TRBD1	CASSQTGGTGELFF	TGTGCCAGCAGCCAAACAGGGGGCACCGGGGAGCTGTTTTTT
.	TRBV6-5	TRBJ2-3	.	CASSYSLEITDTQYF	TGTGCCAGCAGTTACTCGTTGGAGATCACAGATACGCAGTATTTT
once	TRBV5-6	TRBJ2-1	.	CASSLRSFYNEQFF	TGTGCCAGCAGCTTGCGGTCGTTCTACAATGAGCAGTTCTTC
once	TRBV27	TRBJ2-7	TRBD2	CASSNGLGSYEQYF	TGTGCCAGCAGCAACGGACTAGGCTCCTACGAGCAGTACTTC
many	TRBV5-1	TRBJ1-2	TRBD1	CASSSTGGGYGYTF	TGCGCCAGCAGCTCGACAGGGGGAGGCTATGGCTACACCTTC
.	TRBV30	TRBJ2-7	TRBD1	CAWYGQGQNPYEQYF	TGTGCCTGGTATGGACAGGGGCAAAATCCCTACGAGCAGTACTTC
.	TRBV2	TRBJ1-4	.	CASGTRNNEKLFF	TGTGCCAGCGGGACTCGCAATAATGAAAAACTGTTTTTT
.	TRBV2	TRBJ1-1	.	CASSVYLMNTEAFF	TGTGCCAGCAGTGTTTACTTGATGAACACTGAAGCTTTCTTT
.	TRBV9	TRBJ1-3	.	CASSAGLRDTIYF	TGTGCCAGCAGCGCCGGACTCCGGGACACCATATATTTT
.	TRBV18	TRBJ2-2	TRBD1	CASSPIMGQGATNTGELFF	TGTGCCAGCTCACCCATAATGGGACAGGGGGCGACGAACACCGGGGAGCTGTTTTTT
.	TRBV18	TRBJ2-1	TRBD1	CASSSSTGGIYNEQFF	TGTGCCAGCTCATCCTCAACAGGGGGTATCTACAATGAGCAGTTCTTC
.	TRBV11-2	TRBJ1-2	TRBD1	CASSLTGGLLNYGYTF	TGTGCCAGCAGCTTAACAGGGGGCCTTCTCAACTATGGCTACACCTTC
few	TRBV19	TRBJ1-5	TRBD1	CASSIVGQGSQPQHF	TGTGCCAGTAGTATCGTCGGACAGGGTAGTCAGCCCCAGCATTTT
once	TRBV5-6	TRBJ2-2	TRBD2	CASSWGGLAGHSGELFF	TGTGCCAGCAGCTGGGGGGGACTAGCGGGACACTCCGGGGAGCTGTTTTTT
.	TRBV5-1	TRBJ2-1	TRBD2	CASSLARGLAGIEQFF	TGCGCCAGCAGCTTGGCCCGAGGACTAGCGGGAATTGAGCAGTTCTTC
once	TRBV5-4	TRBJ1-2	TRBD1	CASSLLGDSYGYTF	TGTGCCAGCAGCTTGCTAGGGGACAGCTATGGCTACACCTTC
.	TRBV29-1	TRBJ2-5	.	CSAQDSYQETQYF	TGCAGCGCCCAGGACAGCTACCAAGAGACCCAGTACTTC
.	TRBV11-2	TRBJ1-2	.	CASSFSRGANYGYTF	TGTGCCAGCAGCTTTAGCAGGGGAGCTAACTATGGCTACACCTTC
.	TRBV3-1/TRBV3-2	TRBJ2-2	.	CASSQPTRRGGAGELFF	TGTGCCAGCAGCCAACCGACCCGAAGGGGAGGCGCCGGGGAGCTGTTTTTT
.	TRBV5-6	TRBJ1-2	.	CASSLGHTGFDGYTF	TGTGCCAGCAGCTTGGGGCACACAGGGTTCGATGGCTACACCTTC
.	TRBV28	TRBJ1-6	.	CAIRQAYNSPLHF	TGTGCCATCCGACAGGCTTATAATTCACCCCTCCACTTT
.	TRBV21-1	TRBJ2-7	.	CASSKGGLAGFYEQYF	TGTGCCAGCAGCAAGGGGGGACTAGCGGGATTCTACGAGCAGTACTTC
.	TRBV5-1	TRBJ2-7	TRBD1	CASSSRGRLSSSYEQYF	TGCGCCAGCAGCAGCAGGGGGCGCCTCAGTTCAAGCTACGAGCAGTACTTC
.	TRBV19	TRBJ1-3	TRBD1	CASSQNWDSGNTIYF	TGTGCCAGTAGTCAAAATTGGGACAGCGGAAACACCATATATTTT
.	TRBV20-1	TRBJ1-1	.	CSASVDTEAFF	TGCAGTGCCTCTGTCGACACTGAAGCTTTCTTT
.	TRBV30	TRBJ1-1	.	CAWSEGRFEAFF	TGTGCCTGGAGTGAGGGGAGGTTTGAAGCTTTCTTT
.	TRBV13	TRBJ2-7	.	CASSFPGHNYEQYF	TGTGCCAGCAGCTTTCCGGGACACAACTACGAGCAGTACTTC
.	TRBV28	TRBJ2-5	.	CASSHLVRGQETQYF	TGTGCCAGCAGTCACCTAGTACGAGGCCAAGAGACCCAGTACTTC
few	TRBV19	TRBJ1-2	.	CASSMGTSNYGYTF	TGTGCCAGTAGTATGGGGACTTCCAACTATGGCTACACCTTC
.	TRBV9	TRBJ2-3	.	CASSVGRELGTQYF	TGTGCCAGCAGCGTAGGTAGGGAGCTGGGTACGCAGTATTTT
few	TRBV28	TRBJ2-2	.	CASRKFGEGTGELFF	TGTGCCAGCAGAAAGTTCGGGGAAGGCACCGGGGAGCTGTTTTTT
.	TRBV30	TRBJ2-7	.	CAWSSLELREQYF	TGTGCCTGGAGTAGCCTGGAGTTGAGAGAGCAGTACTTC
.	TRBV7-8	TRBJ2-7	.	CASSPDTYSYEQYF	TGTGCCAGCAGCCCGGACACATACTCCTACGAGCAGTACTTC
.	TRBV5-6	TRBJ1-6	TRBD1	CASSLTRRDSSPLHF	TGTGCCAGCAGCTTGACGAGGCGGGACAGCTCACCCCTCCACTTT
.	TRBV7-3	TRBJ2-1	.	CASSLSTSSYNEQFF	TGTGCCAGCAGCTTATCTACTAGCTCCTACAATGAGCAGTTCTTC
.	TRBV3-1/TRBV3-2	TRBJ2-2	TRBD1	CASSWDRTAGTGELFF	TGTGCCAGCAGCTGGGACAGAACCGCGGGCACCGGGGAGCTGTTTTTT
once	TRBV29-1	TRBJ2-7	TRBD1	CSVEIGTDNYEQYF	TGCAGCGTTGAAATCGGGACAGATAACTACGAGCAGTACTTC
.	TRBV9	TRBJ2-1	TRBD2	CASSVSGASYNEQFF	TGTGCCAGCAGCGTTAGCGGGGCCTCCTACAATGAGCAGTTCTTC
.	TRBV6-2/TRBV6-3	TRBJ2-5	.	CASSLGVRGTQYF	TGTGCCAGCAGTCTTGGAGTCCGCGGGACCCAGTACTTC
.	TRBV29-1	TRBJ1-2	.	CSVEVGDGYTF	TGCAGCGTTGAAGTAGGGGATGGCTACACCTTC
.	TRBV27	TRBJ2-7	TRBD2	CASSLGGGGSYEQYF	TGTGCCAGCAGTTTAGGCGGCGGGGGGTCCTACGAGCAGTACTTC
.	TRBV24-1	TRBJ2-7	.	CATSDPTSAGLDEQYF	TGTGCCACCAGTGATCCGACGTCGGCGGGACTGGACGAGCAGTACTTC
.	TRBV5-1	TRBJ2-7	TRBD2	CASSTPASGAPYEQYF	TGCGCCAGCAGCACTCCTGCCAGCGGGGCCCCCTACGAGCAGTACTTC